This T cell receptor beta chain came from a study of yellow fever vaccine responses in identical twins. TCRdb analysed the RT-PCR reads with MiXCR anew, one entry per CDR3 protein. The repertoire holds 1,500 to 2,000 distinct CDR3 sequences, with around 90% as singletons. CDR3 length equals 14 residues. Germline-derived CDR1 and CDR2 are MNHNS and SASEGT. V shed 8 bases and J shed 6 bases, with 20 bases lying between them. This specimen consisted of T cells from blood (PBMCs), unsorted or a sorted subset (not recorded which), obtained before or after yellow fever vaccination (not recorded which). The TCR originated in a woman aged 18-35 years who received the yellow fever vaccine. This chain joins TRBV6-1 and TRBJ2-7; no reliable D call. The CDR3 protein is CASAMTGSAGEQYF. The CDR3 nucleotides read TGTGCCAGCGCCATGACCGGCTCGGCTGGCGAGCAGTACTTC.